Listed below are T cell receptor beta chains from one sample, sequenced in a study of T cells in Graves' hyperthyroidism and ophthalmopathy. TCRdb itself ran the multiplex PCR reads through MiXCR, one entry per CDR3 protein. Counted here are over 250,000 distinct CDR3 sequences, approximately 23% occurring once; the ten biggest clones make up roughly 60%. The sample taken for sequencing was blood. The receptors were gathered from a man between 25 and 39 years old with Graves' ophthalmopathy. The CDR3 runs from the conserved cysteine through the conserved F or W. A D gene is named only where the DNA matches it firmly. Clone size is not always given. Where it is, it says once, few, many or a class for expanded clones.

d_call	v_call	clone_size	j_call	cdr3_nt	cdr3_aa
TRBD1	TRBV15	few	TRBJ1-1	TGTGCCACCAGCGGACAGGGGAGGAGGACTGAAGCTTTCTTT	CATSGQGRRTEAFF
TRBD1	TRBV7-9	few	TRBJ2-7	TGTGCCAGCAGCCCGACAGGGGGAGGGAACGAGCAGTACTTC	CASSPTGGGNEQYF
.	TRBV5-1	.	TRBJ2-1	TGCGCCAGCACTACTGGCTCTGCGGTCTACAATGAGCAGTTCTTC	CASTTGSAVYNEQFF
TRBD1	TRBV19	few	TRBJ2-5	TGTGCCACCAAAAAAGGACAGGGCCAAGAGACCCAGTACTTC	CATKKGQGQETQYF
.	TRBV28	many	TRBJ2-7	TGTGCCAGCAGTTTATCGGACGAGCAGTACTTC	CASSLSDEQYF
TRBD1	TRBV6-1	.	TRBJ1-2	TGTGCCAGCAGTGAAGAGCCGGACAGGGGCCGCTACACCTTC	CASSEEPDRGRYTF
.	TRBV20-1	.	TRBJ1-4	TGCAGTGCTAGAGATCCAGGACAGACTAATGAAAAACTGTTTTTT	CSARDPGQTNEKLFF
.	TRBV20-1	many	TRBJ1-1	TGCAGTGCCCCAAGCCCAGGGACTCATAACCCGAACACTGAAGCTTTCTTT	CSAPSPGTHNPNTEAFF
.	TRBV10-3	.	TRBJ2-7	TGTGCCATCAGTTCCCCCGGCGAGCAGTACTTC	CAISSPGEQYF
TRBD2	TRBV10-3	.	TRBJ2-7	TGTGCCATCAGTGAGTTGGGCGGGAGTGGCGAGCAGTACTTC	CAISELGGSGEQYF
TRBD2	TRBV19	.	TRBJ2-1	TGTGCCAGTAGCCCTAGCGGGAACAATGAGCAGTTCTTC	CASSPSGNNEQFF
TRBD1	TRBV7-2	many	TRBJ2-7	TGTGCCAGCAGCCCCCGCGGCCGCAGGGGGTTCACCTACGAGCAGTACTTC	CASSPRGRRGFTYEQYF